The 8 T cell receptor beta chains below all came from one sample that was sequenced in a study of response to subunit inactivated influenza vaccine listed by TCRdb under 2018. Library preparation used RT-PCR. Instrument used: Illumina HiSeq 2500. Clones were called with MiXCR by TCRdb after fastp trimmed the public reads at Q25, and only in-frame beta chains were retained. Identical CDR3 proteins give one entry, which carries the most common genes and DNA. In this sample the table shows about 780,000 distinct CDR3 sequences, around a sixth of which occur a single time. Clones ranked in the top ten supply roughly a tenth of the sample. The sequenced sample was PBMCs from blood, obtained 4 to 6 days after vaccination. These receptors were collected from a man aged 50-59 years who received an inactivated influenza vaccine. Donor details come from another sample of the same person, matched by shared clones.

This clonotype was observed a handful of times. The V and J genes are TRBV28 and TRBJ1-3, with D perhaps matching TRBD1 (5 bases). Germline V gene data show CDR1 as MDHEN and CDR2 as SYDVKM. CDR3 length: 15 residues. Trimming left V 3 bases short and J 4 bases short, with 13 bases between. The CDR3 DNA follows: TGTGCCAGCAGTTTTACGGGGCTAAGAGGAAACACCATATATTTT. Protein sequence: CASSFTGLRGNTIYF.

This clonotype was observed a few times. V and J are TRBV7-9 and TRBJ1-2; D is unresolved. The CDR3 covers 12 residues. Germline V gene data show CDR1 as SEHNR and CDR2 as FQNEAQ (reference sequence). V was pared by 1 base and J by 6 bases, with 6 bases between. CDR3 bases: TGTGCCAGCAGCTTAGGGTTCGATGGCTACACCTTC. Protein: CASSLGFDGYTF.

This clonotype was seen only a few times. The genes are TRBV5-6 and TRBJ2-2, with D possibly TRBD1 on 6 matching bases. The length of the CDR3 is 17 residues. The germline V gene encodes CDR1 SGHDT and CDR2 YYEEEE. With 2 bases removed from V and 8 bases from J, the gap between germline ends came to 22 bases. The CDR3 DNA is TGTGCCAGCAGCTTTGTCCAGAACAGGGCTCGTGCAGGGGAGCTGTTTTTT. This gives the protein CASSFVQNRARAGELFF.

This sequence joins TRBV5-1 and TRBJ1-1; TRBD1 agrees at 7 bases. V gave up 2 bases and J gave up 4 bases; unmatched junction bases: 5. The CDR3 consists of 14 residues. In germline, CDR1 is SGHRS, CDR2 YFSETQ. The CDR3: CASSFQGEGTEAFF. DNA for the CDR3: TGCGCCAGCAGCTTTCAGGGGGAGGGCACTGAAGCTTTCTTT.

This clonotype was seen more than once but under ten times. The rearrangement uses TRBV30 and TRBJ1-5; 7 nucleotides match TRBD1. Per the germline V gene, CDR1 is GTSNPN and CDR2 is SVGIG (reference sequence). The CDR3 has 14 residues. V gave up 0 bases and J gave up 4 bases; unmatched junction bases: 3. The DNA of the CDR3 is TGTGCCTGGAGTGTAGGGACAGTTAATCAGCCCCAGCATTTT. It specifies CAWSVGTVNQPQHF.

The chain has TRBV27 and TRBJ2-2; 16 positions match TRBD2. This CDR3 is 16 amino acids long. Germline lookup yields CDR1 MNHEY and CDR2 SMNVEV (reference sequence). Trimming removed 7 bases from V and 7 bases from J; junction bases left unmatched: 6. The CDR3, as DNA: TGTGCCAGCAAGCCCGGGACTAGCGGGAGGGTCGGGGAGCTGTTTTTT. This sequence encodes CASKPGTSGRVGELFF.

This clonotype was detected only a few times. V gene TRBV7-9 combines with J gene TRBJ2-1, with 7 bases matching TRBD1. V lost 7 bases and J lost 6; bases outside the gene matches: 3. Germline V gene lookup returns CDR1 SEHNR and CDR2 FQNEAQ (reference sequence). The CDR3 contains 12 residues. The CDR3 protein is CASTTGTNEQFF. The CDR3 DNA reads TGTGCCAGCACGACAGGGACCAATGAGCAGTTCTTC.

This rearrangement joins TRBV7-2 to TRBJ2-5; D may be TRBD2 (5 bases). There are 14 residues in the CDR3. Trimming removed 5 bases from V and 7 bases from J, with 17 bases in between. Germline CDR1 SGHTA, CDR2 FQGNSA. The CDR3 reads CASSPVEGRATQYF. The CDR3 coding sequence is TGTGCCAGCAGCCCGGTTGAGGGCCGGGCGACCCAGTACTTC. The full variable domain, its missing parts supplied by reference TRBV7-2 and TRBJ2-5, is GAGVSQSPSNKVTEKGKDVELRCDPISGHTALYWYRQSLGQGLEFLIYFQGNSAPDKSGLPSDRFSAERTGGSVSTLTIQRTQQEDSAVYLCASSPVEGRATQYFGPGTRLLVL.